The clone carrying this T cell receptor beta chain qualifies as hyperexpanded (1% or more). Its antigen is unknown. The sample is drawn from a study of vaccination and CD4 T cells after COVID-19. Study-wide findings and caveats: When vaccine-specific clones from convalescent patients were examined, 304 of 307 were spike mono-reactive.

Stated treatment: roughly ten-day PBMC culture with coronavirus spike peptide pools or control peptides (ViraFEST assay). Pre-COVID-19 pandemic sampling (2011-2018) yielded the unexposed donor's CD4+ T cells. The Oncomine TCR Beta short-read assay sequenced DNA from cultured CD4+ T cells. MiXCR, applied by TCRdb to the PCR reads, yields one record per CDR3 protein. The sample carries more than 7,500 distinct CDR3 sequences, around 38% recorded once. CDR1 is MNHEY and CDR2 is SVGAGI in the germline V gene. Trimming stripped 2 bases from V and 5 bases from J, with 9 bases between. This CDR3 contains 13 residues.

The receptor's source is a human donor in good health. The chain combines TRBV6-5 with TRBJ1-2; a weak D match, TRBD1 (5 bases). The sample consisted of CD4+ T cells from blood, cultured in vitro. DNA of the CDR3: TGTGCCAGCAGTTACATTGGGGGGTATGGCTACACCTTC. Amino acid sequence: CASSYIGGYGYTF.